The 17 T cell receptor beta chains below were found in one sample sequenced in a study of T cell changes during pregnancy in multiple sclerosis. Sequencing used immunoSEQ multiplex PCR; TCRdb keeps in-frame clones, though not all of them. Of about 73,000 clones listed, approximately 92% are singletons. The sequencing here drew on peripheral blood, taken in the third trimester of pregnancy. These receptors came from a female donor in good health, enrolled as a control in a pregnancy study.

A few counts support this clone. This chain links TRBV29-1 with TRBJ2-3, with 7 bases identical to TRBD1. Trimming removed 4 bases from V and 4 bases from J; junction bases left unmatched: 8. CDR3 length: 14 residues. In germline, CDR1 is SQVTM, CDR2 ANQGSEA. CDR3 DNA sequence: TGCAGCGTTGGGGCTCGGACAGGAGCAGATACGCAGTATTTT. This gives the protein CSVGARTGADTQYF.

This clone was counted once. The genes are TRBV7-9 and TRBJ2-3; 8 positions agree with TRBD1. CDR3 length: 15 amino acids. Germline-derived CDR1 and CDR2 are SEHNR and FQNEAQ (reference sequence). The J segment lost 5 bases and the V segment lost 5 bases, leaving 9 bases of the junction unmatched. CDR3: CASSQTDRDVDTQYF. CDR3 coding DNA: TGTGCCAGCAGCCAGACGGACAGGGACGTAGATACGCAGTATTTT.

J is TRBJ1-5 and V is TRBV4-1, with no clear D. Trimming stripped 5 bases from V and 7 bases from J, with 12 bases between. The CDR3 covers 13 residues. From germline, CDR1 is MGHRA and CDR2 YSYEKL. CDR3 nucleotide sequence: TGCGCCAGCAGCACGTCGGGAAGACAGCCCCAGCATTTT. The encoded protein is CASSTSGRQPQHF.

This CDR3 is CASYSYEQYF. The CDR3 DNA reads as TGTGCCAGCTATTCCTACGAGCAGTACTTC. V is TRBV7-3 and J is TRBJ2-7, with D unclear. The germline gives CDR1 SGHTA, CDR2 FQGTGA. V was cut by 8 bases and J by 1 base, with 3 bases left in between. The CDR3 sequence is 10 residues long. Variable domain in full (rest from reference TRBV7-3 and TRBJ2-7): GAGVSQTPSNKVTEKGKYVELRCDPISGHTALYWYRQSLGQGPEFLIYFQGTGAADDSGLPNDRFFAVRPEGSVSTLKIQRTERGDSAVYLCASYSYEQYFGPGTRLTVT.

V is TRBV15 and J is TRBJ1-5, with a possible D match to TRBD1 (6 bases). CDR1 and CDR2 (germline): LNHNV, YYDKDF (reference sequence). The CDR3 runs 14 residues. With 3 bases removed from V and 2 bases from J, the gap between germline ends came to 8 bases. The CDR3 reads CATSSRTGNQPQHF. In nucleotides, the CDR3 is TGTGCCACCAGCAGCCGGACAGGCAATCAGCCCCAGCATTTT.

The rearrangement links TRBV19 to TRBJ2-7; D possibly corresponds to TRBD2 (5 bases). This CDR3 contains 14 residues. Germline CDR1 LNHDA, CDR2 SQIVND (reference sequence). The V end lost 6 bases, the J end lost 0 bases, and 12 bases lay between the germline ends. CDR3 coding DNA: TGTGCCAGTAGCCAGTACGGAGGCTCCTACGAGCAGTACTTC. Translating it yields CASSQYGGSYEQYF.

The CDR3 DNA follows: TGCGCCAGCAGCCAGAGTCCAACTAGCGGGAGGGTCTACGAGCAGTACTTC. Translation gives CASSQSPTSGRVYEQYF. The chain is built from TRBV4-1 and TRBJ2-7, with 13 bases that match TRBD2. This CDR3 spans 17 amino acids. Unmatched junction bases numbered 8, after V lost 3 bases and J lost 3 bases. The germline V gene has CDR1 MGHRA and CDR2 YSYEKL.

CDR3 nucleotide sequence: TGTGCCAGCACTTCCCCGGGTCTAAACACTGAAGCTTTCTTT. Translation gives CASTSPGLNTEAFF. This rearrangement joins TRBV11-2 to TRBJ1-1; D is unclear. Trimming took 7 bases from V and 2 from J, leaving 14 bases between them. The CDR3 has 14 amino acids. From germline, CDR1 is SGHAT and CDR2 FQNNGV. The whole variable domain, filled in from reference TRBV11-2 and TRBJ1-1, reads EAGVAQSPRYKIIEKRQSVAFWCNPISGHATLYWYQQILGQGPKLLIQFQNNGVVDDSQLPKDRFSAERLKGVDSTLKIQPAKLEDSAVYLCASTSPGLNTEAFFGQGTRLTVV.

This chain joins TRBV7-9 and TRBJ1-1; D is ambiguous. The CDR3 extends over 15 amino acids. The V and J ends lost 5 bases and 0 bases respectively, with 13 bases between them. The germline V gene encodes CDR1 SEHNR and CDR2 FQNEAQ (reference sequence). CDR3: CASSGQSLVNTEAFF. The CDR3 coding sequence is TGTGCCAGCAGCGGGCAAAGTCTGGTGAACACTGAAGCTTTCTTT.

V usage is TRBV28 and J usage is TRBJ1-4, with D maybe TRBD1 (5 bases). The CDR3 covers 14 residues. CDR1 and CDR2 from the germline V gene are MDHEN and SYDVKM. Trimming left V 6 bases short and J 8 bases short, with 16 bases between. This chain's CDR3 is CASRPTSGGEKLFF. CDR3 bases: TGTGCCAGCAGACCAACGTCGGGGGGAGAAAAACTGTTTTTT.

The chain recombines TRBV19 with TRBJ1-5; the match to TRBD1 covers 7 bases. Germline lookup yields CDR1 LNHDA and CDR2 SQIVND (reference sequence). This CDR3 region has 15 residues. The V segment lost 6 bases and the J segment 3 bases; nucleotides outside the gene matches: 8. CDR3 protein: CASRRDSHYNQPQHF. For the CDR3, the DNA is TGTGCCAGTAGGCGGGACAGCCACTACAATCAGCCCCAGCATTTT.

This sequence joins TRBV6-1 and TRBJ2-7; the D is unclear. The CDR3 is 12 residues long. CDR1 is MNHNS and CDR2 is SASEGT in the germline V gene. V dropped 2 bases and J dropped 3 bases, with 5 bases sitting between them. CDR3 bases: TGTGCCAGCAGTGAAAGAGACTACGAGCAGTACTTC. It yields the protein CASSERDYEQYF.

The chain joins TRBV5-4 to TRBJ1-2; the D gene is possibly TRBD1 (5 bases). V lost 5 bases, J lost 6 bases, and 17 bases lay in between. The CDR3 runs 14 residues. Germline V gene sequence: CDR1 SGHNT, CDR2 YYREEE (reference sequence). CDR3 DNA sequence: TGTGCCAGCAGACCTCTGGGGCAGCCGGATGGCTACACCTTC. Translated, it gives CASRPLGQPDGYTF.

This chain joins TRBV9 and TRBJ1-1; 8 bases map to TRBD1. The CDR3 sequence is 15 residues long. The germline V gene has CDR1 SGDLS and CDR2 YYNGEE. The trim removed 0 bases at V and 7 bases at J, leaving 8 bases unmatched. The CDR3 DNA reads TGTGCCAGCAGCGTAGTGGCAGGGGGCGGGTATGAAGCTTTCTTT. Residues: CASSVVAGGGYEAFF. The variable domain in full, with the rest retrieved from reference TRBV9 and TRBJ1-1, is DSGVTQTPKHLITATGQRVTLRCSPRSGDLSVYWYQQSLDQGLQFLIQYYNGEERAKGNILERFSAQQFPDLHSELNLSSLELGDSALYFCASSVVAGGGYEAFFGQGTRLTVV.

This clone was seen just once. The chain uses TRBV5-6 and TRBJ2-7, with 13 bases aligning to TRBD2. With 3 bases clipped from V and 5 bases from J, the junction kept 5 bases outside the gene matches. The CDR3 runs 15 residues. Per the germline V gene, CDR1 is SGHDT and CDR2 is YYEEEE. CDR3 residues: CASSSGLAGLNEQYF. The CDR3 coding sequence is TGTGCCAGCAGCTCGGGACTAGCGGGATTAAACGAGCAGTACTTC.

The CDR3 DNA follows: TGTGCCAGCAGTCAACCTCTTCGATTGGCTGAGCAGTTCTTC. Translated: CASSQPLRLAEQFF. V gene TRBV28 combines with J gene TRBJ2-1; D is ambiguous. Per the germline V gene, CDR1 is MDHEN and CDR2 is SYDVKM. This CDR3 has 14 amino acids. Trimming shortened V by 5 bases and J by 9 bases, and 17 bases separated the two germline ends.

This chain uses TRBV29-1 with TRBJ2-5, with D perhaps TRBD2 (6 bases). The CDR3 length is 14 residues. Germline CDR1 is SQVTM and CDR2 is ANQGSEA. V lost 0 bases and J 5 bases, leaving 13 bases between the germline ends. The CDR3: CSVEDYGRGETQYF. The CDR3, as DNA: TGCAGCGTTGAAGATTACGGGAGAGGCGAGACCCAGTACTTC.